Shown below are 18 T cell receptor beta chains from a single sample sequenced in a study of blood T cell repertoires in COVID-19. Sequencing used immunoSEQ multiplex PCR; TCRdb keeps in-frame clones, though not all of them. The sample lists over 200,000 clones, about 85% occurring once. The sequenced sample consisted of peripheral blood. The receptors come from a woman aged 18-29 years who had recovered from COVID-19.

The chain combines TRBV11-2 with TRBJ2-7, with D unclear. Germline CDR1 SGHAT, CDR2 FQNNGV. The CDR3 has 15 residues. With 0 bases removed from V and 3 bases from J, the gap between germline ends came to 12 bases. CDR3 sequence: CASSLEAGEIYEQYF. CDR3 DNA sequence: TGTGCCAGCAGCTTAGAGGCAGGCGAGATCTACGAGCAGTACTTC.

This chain joins TRBV5-4 and TRBJ2-1; 7 positions agree with TRBD1. There are 14 residues in the CDR3. The V gene end was trimmed by 4 bases and the J gene end by 8 bases; junction bases not matched to a gene: 9. Germline CDR1 is SGHNT and CDR2 is YYREEE (reference sequence). CDR3 in amino acids: CASSHNWGTDEQFF. The CDR3 DNA is TGTGCCAGCAGCCACAACTGGGGGACAGATGAGCAGTTCTTC.

V and J are TRBV15 and TRBJ2-5, with D tentatively TRBD1 (6 bases). CDR3 length: 14 amino acids. With 4 bases removed from V and 1 base from J, the gap between germline ends came to 10 bases. In germline, CDR1 is LNHNV, CDR2 YYDKDF (reference sequence). The CDR3 DNA follows: TGTGCCACCAGCAAACAGGGTGTCCAAGAGACCCAGTACTTC. Translating gives CATSKQGVQETQYF.

The J gene is TRBJ2-1, the V gene TRBV7-8, with D uncertain. V was clipped by 5 bases and J by 1 base, with 9 bases between them. The CDR3 loop spans 14 amino acids. Looked up from germline, CDR1 is SGHVS and CDR2 is FQNEAQ. Written as DNA, the CDR3 is TGTGCCAGCAGCCCCTTCGGTTCCTACAATGAGCAGTTCTTC. This sequence encodes CASSPFGSYNEQFF.

This chain uses TRBV11-2 with TRBJ1-1, with D perhaps matching TRBD1 (6 bases). The CDR3 extends over 15 amino acids. V lost 4 bases to trimming and J lost 4 bases, with 16 bases between them. Germline V gene lookup returns CDR1 SGHAT and CDR2 FQNNGV. The CDR3 nucleotides read TGTGCCAGCAGCTCCCGAATCAGGGGAAGCACTGAAGCTTTCTTT. It yields the protein CASSSRIRGSTEAFF.

The chain joins TRBV28 to TRBJ2-2; D is ambiguous. The CDR3 has 14 residues. Germline V CDR1 and CDR2: MDHEN, SYDVKM. Between the trimmed V and J ends, which lost 4 bases and 1 base, there was a span of 7 bases. This chain's CDR3 is CASSSGMNTGELFF. The CDR3 DNA reads TGTGCCAGCAGTTCAGGCATGAACACCGGGGAGCTGTTTTTT. Complete variable domain (other parts from reference TRBV28 and TRBJ2-2): DVKVTQSSRYLVKRTGEKVFLECVQDMDHENMFWYRQDPGLGLRLIYFSYDVKMKEKGDIPEGYSVSREKKERFSLILESASTNQTSMYLCASSSGMNTGELFFGEGSRLTVL.

The gene calls are TRBV11-2 and TRBJ2-7; tentative D call: TRBD1 (6 bases). V lost 4 bases to trimming and J lost 2 bases, with 15 bases between them. Germline CDR1 SGHAT, CDR2 FQNNGV. CDR3 length: 15 residues. CDR3 residues: CASSYSGTPTYEQYF. In nucleotides, the CDR3 is TGTGCCAGCAGCTACTCCGGGACACCCACCTACGAGCAGTACTTC.

V usage is TRBV6-5 and J usage is TRBJ1-5, with 9 bases matching TRBD1. The CDR3 extends over 14 amino acids. Germline lookup yields CDR1 MNHEY and CDR2 SVGAGI. With V trimmed by 10 bases and J by 7 bases, 11 bases remained unmatched. The CDR3 region is CATEYGTGIQPQHF. The DNA of the CDR3 is TGTGCCACGGAATACGGGACAGGGATCCAGCCCCAGCATTTT.

The chain uses TRBV27 and TRBJ1-1; D possibly corresponds to TRBD1 (6 bases). The V end was cut by 0 bases, the J end by 4 bases, with 15 bases between. The CDR3 length is 16 residues. Germline loops: CDR1 MNHEY, CDR2 SMNVEV (reference sequence). CDR3 nucleotides: TGTGCCAGCAGTTTATCCTTAGGGGGGGTGGGCACTGAAGCTTTCTTT. Translation gives CASSLSLGGVGTEAFF.

The V and J genes are TRBV11-2 and TRBJ1-4, with no clear D. Germline V gene lookup returns CDR1 SGHAT and CDR2 FQNNGV. V gave up 0 bases and J gave up 4 bases, with 9 bases separating them. This CDR3 is 15 amino acids long. CDR3 region: CASSLEPGNNEKLFF. The CDR3 DNA follows: TGTGCCAGCAGCTTAGAGCCGGGGAATAATGAAAAACTGTTTTTT.

This chain joins TRBV5-7 and TRBJ2-4, with TRBD2 as a possible D gene (6 bases). TRBV5-7 is an ORF, and what it does is uncertain. The germline V and J ends were trimmed by 0 bases and 8 bases, with 12 bases remaining between them. The length of the CDR3 is 14 residues. The CDR3 is CASSLETRRDIQYF. In nucleotides, the CDR3 is TGTGCCAGCAGCTTGGAGACTAGGAGAGACATTCAGTACTTC.

The CDR3 DNA is TGTGCCAGCAGCCGATTACTAGCAGGGGATACGCAGTATTTT. Its translation is CASSRLLAGDTQYF. This rearrangement joins TRBV5-5 to TRBJ2-3; D perhaps matches TRBD2 (6 bases). Trimming stripped 4 bases from V and 6 bases from J, with 15 bases between. This CDR3 comprises 14 residues. Germline CDR1 and CDR2: SGHKS and YYEKEE (reference sequence).

J is TRBJ2-5 and V is TRBV16, with D perhaps TRBD2 (5 bases). Trimming shortened V by 6 bases and J by 10 bases, and 18 bases separated the two germline ends. Germline V lookup: CDR1 KGHSY, CDR2 FQNENV. This CDR3 spans 13 amino acids. Written as DNA, the CDR3 is TGTGCCAGCAGTTGGGTGGGCGACTACGACCAGTACTTC. As protein: CASSWVGDYDQYF. Based on the CDR3 plus reference TRBV16 and TRBJ2-5, the full variable domain is GEEVAQTPKHLVRGEGQKAKLYCAPIKGHSYVFWYQQVLKNEFKFLISFQNENVFDETGMPKERFSAKCLPNSPCSLEIQATKLEDSAVYFCASSWVGDYDQYFGPGTRLLVL.

J is TRBJ2-2 and V is TRBV24-1, with no clear D. The CDR3 has 13 amino acids. Trimming removed 4 bases at V and 4 bases at J, with 6 bases between. Germline V CDR1 and CDR2: KGHDR, SFDVKD. CDR3 protein: CATSDSGTGELFF. In DNA form, the CDR3 reads TGTGCCACCAGTGACTCCGGCACCGGGGAGCTGTTTTTT.

This clone has just a few counts. The chain employs TRBV28 and TRBJ2-2, with 7 bases aligning to TRBD1. In germline, CDR1 is MDHEN, CDR2 SYDVKM. The CDR3 consists of 17 residues. Unmatched junction bases numbered 8, after V lost 3 bases and J lost 1 base. The CDR3 loop is CASSFPLWTGNTGELFF. Here the CDR3 DNA reads TGTGCCAGCAGTTTCCCCCTATGGACAGGGAACACCGGGGAGCTGTTTTTT. The full variable domain, with the rest looked up from reference TRBV28 and TRBJ2-2, is DVKVTQSSRYLVKRTGEKVFLECVQDMDHENMFWYRQDPGLGLRLIYFSYDVKMKEKGDIPEGYSVSREKKERFSLILESASTNQTSMYLCASSFPLWTGNTGELFFGEGSRLTVL.

The chain has TRBV9 and TRBJ2-3; 9 bases are a match to TRBD2. The CDR3 covers 15 residues. V lost 4 bases and J lost 0; bases outside the gene matches: 3. Germline loops: CDR1 SGDLS, CDR2 YYNGEE. The CDR3 loop is CASSPSGTSTDTQYF. As DNA, the CDR3 is TGTGCCAGCAGCCCTAGCGGGACTAGCACAGATACGCAGTATTTT.

This chain links TRBV10-3 with TRBJ2-2; the D gene is possibly TRBD2 (5 bases). There are 15 residues in the CDR3. Trimming removed 5 bases at V and 4 bases at J, with 14 bases between. Germline loops: CDR1 ENHRY, CDR2 SYGVKD. The CDR3 DNA reads TGTGCCATCAGTCCAAGGTCCGCGGGCACCGGGGAGCTGTTTTTT. Translating it yields CAISPRSAGTGELFF.

This CDR3 is CASRDAGAYEQYF. Here the CDR3 DNA reads TGTGCCAGCAGGGACGCGGGAGCCTACGAGCAGTACTTC. The chain combines TRBV27 with TRBJ2-7; 7 nucleotides match TRBD2. CDR1 is MNHEY, CDR2 SMNVEV, per germline (reference sequence). The CDR3 is 13 residues long. V lost 6 bases to trimming and J lost 2 bases; unmatched junction nucleotides: 4.